These 30 T cell receptor beta chains originate from one sample sequenced in a study of blood T cell repertoires in COVID-19. Only in-frame clones appear in the TCRdb table, and some are missing; sequencing was by immunoSEQ multiplex PCR. The sample contains about 75,000 clones, about 85% of which appear only once. The sequencing sample was made of peripheral blood. The origin of the receptors is a human donor in a cohort sampled during active COVID-19.

This chain joins TRBV18 and TRBJ2-6, with D possibly matching TRBD2 (5 bases). Germline-derived CDR1 and CDR2 are KGHSH and LQKENI. V was cut by 2 bases and J by 4 bases, with 12 bases left in between. The CDR3 is 16 residues long. CDR3 bases: TGTGCCAGCTCACCAAGGAGGAGTGAGGGGGCCAACGTCCTGACTTTC. Protein product: CASSPRRSEGANVLTF.

This clone was counted between two and nine times. The chain is built from TRBV5-8 and TRBJ2-3, with 10 bases that match TRBD2. This CDR3 is 16 amino acids long. Germline CDR1 and CDR2: SGHTS and YDEGEE. The V segment lost 0 bases and the J segment 0 bases; nucleotides outside the gene matches: 1. Here the CDR3 DNA reads TGTGCCAGCAGCTTGGGACTAGCGGGTAGCACAGATACGCAGTATTTT. Translating it yields CASSLGLAGSTDTQYF. Combining the CDR3 with reference TRBV5-8 and TRBJ2-3 gives the whole variable domain EAGVTQSPTHLIKTRGQQATLRCSPISGHTSVYWYQQALGLGLQFLLWYDEGEERNRGNFPPRFSGRQFPNYSSELNVNALELEDSALYLCASSLGLAGSTDTQYFGPGTRLTVL.

V is TRBV10-3 and J is TRBJ2-1; 9 positions match TRBD2. Trimming removed 10 bases from V and 7 bases from J; junction bases left unmatched: 8. The CDR3 loop spans 13 amino acids. Germline V gives CDR1 ENHRY, CDR2 SYGVKD. In nucleotides, the CDR3 is TGTGCCACGGCGGGGGGGGCTTGGAATGAGCAGTTCTTC. Protein sequence: CATAGGAWNEQFF.

The genes are TRBV7-2 and TRBJ2-1; 11 bases fit TRBD2. CDR3 length: 15 residues. J lost 5 bases, V lost 5 bases, and 5 bases had no gene match. CDR1 and CDR2 from the germline V gene are SGHTA and FQGNSA. The CDR3 nucleotides read TGTGCCAGCAGCCCGACTAGCGGGGTTAACAATGAGCAGTTCTTC. Translating gives CASSPTSGVNNEQFF.

The chain joins TRBV28 to TRBJ1-3; 8 bases match TRBD1. CDR1 and CDR2 (germline): MDHEN, SYDVKM. The CDR3 is made up of 16 amino acids. Trimming took 6 bases from V and 9 from J; bases not matched to a gene: 16. CDR3 bases: TGTGCCAGCAGCCAATTCCTAGGCAGGGGGCCTAGCACCATATATTTT. Translated, it gives CASSQFLGRGPSTIYF.

V usage is TRBV19 and J usage is TRBJ1-2, with D possibly TRBD1 on 5 matching bases. The germline gives CDR1 LNHDA, CDR2 SQIVND (reference sequence). Trimming removed 5 bases at V and 3 bases at J, with 16 bases between. The CDR3 sequence is 15 residues long. The CDR3 sequence is CASSVTGEGHYGYTF. As DNA, the CDR3 is TGTGCCAGTAGTGTGACGGGGGAGGGCCACTATGGCTACACCTTC.

The V and J genes are TRBV5-1 and TRBJ2-3, with D maybe TRBD2 (5 bases). The germline CDR1 and CDR2 sequences are SGHRS and YFSETQ. This CDR3 contains 15 residues. The V end lost 0 bases, the J end lost 2 bases, and 10 bases lay between the germline ends. CDR3 residues: CASSLGASPTDTQYF. CDR3 coding DNA: TGCGCCAGCAGCTTGGGGGCTAGCCCCACAGATACGCAGTATTTT.

This clone was counted once. The chain is built from TRBV7-9 and TRBJ2-7; TRBD1 is a possible D gene (6 bases). V was trimmed by 5 bases and J by 3 bases, leaving 14 bases between them. Germline V CDR1 and CDR2: SEHNR, FQNEAQ (reference sequence). This CDR3 comprises 14 residues. CDR3 nucleotides: TGTGCCAGCAGCAACCGGGACACGGTCTACGAGCAGTACTTC. Amino acid sequence: CASSNRDTVYEQYF.

The V call is TRBV10-1, the J call TRBJ2-7, with D maybe TRBD1 (6 bases). Trimming removed 4 bases from V and 0 bases from J, with 13 bases in between. This CDR3 is built from 15 residues. Germline lookup yields CDR1 WNHNN and CDR2 SYGVQD (reference sequence). The CDR3 coding sequence is TGCGCCAGCAGTGTACCGGGACACATCTCCTACGAGCAGTACTTC. Its translation is CASSVPGHISYEQYF.

The CDR3 region has the DNA TGTGCCAGCAGTTACGGGGCAACAGGGTTTGTCACTGAAGCTTTCTTT. This sequence encodes CASSYGATGFVTEAFF. The rearrangement joins TRBV6-2 or TRBV6-3 to TRBJ1-1; the D gene is possibly TRBD1 (6 bases). Trimming cost V 2 bases and J 4 bases, with 17 bases left between them. This CDR3 comprises 16 residues. Per germline, CDR1 MNHEY and CDR2 SVGEGT.

The chain couples TRBV27 to TRBJ1-6, with D uncertain. With 6 bases removed from V and 10 bases from J, the gap between germline ends came to 31 bases. The CDR3 is 19 residues long. The germline gives CDR1 MNHEY, CDR2 SMNVEV (reference sequence). For the CDR3, the DNA is TGTGCCAGCAGCGTAGAAGCCCTAAGCGGTCGTGGCATACGGTCACCCCTCCACTTT. Translated: CASSVEALSGRGIRSPLHF.

The rearrangement joins TRBV6-1 to TRBJ1-5; maybe TRBD1 (5 bases). The CDR3 has 22 amino acids. Trimming removed 2 bases at V and 6 bases at J, with 35 bases between. CDR1 MNHNS and CDR2 SASEGT come from the germline V gene. CDR3 nucleotide sequence: TGTGCCAGCAGTGAACTGCCGTGTTGCCGGGGGTGGGGCCCCCGTTTCTGTCAGCCCCAGCATTTT. Translated: CASSELPCCRGWGPRFCQPQHF.

The count of this clone is one. CDR3 sequence: CASSMDRGQIETQYF. In nucleotides, the CDR3 is TGTGCCAGTAGTATGGACAGGGGCCAGATAGAGACCCAGTACTTC. This rearrangement joins TRBV19 to TRBJ2-5, with TRBD1 matching over 9 bases. Per germline, CDR1 LNHDA and CDR2 SQIVND (reference sequence). With V trimmed by 3 bases and J by 4 bases, 6 bases remained unmatched. CDR3 size: 15 residues.

The chain recombines TRBV2 with TRBJ1-6; 10 nucleotides line up with TRBD1. Germline V gene lookup returns CDR1 SNHLY and CDR2 FYNNEI. V trimming: 5 bases; J trimming: 10 bases; junction bases outside the gene matches: 8. The CDR3 loop spans 15 amino acids. The CDR3 sequence: CASSYLGQGESPLHF. The CDR3 nucleotides read TGTGCCAGCAGTTATCTAGGACAGGGGGAATCACCCCTCCACTTT.

The chain links TRBV5-5 to TRBJ1-1; maybe TRBD1 (6 bases). Germline CDR1 SGHKS, CDR2 YYEKEE (reference sequence). Trimming shortened V by 4 bases and J by 13 bases, and 17 bases separated the two germline ends. The CDR3 covers 12 residues. The CDR3, as DNA: TGTGCCAGCAGCCTTCCCTTTCAGGGGTTTTTCTTT. As protein: CASSLPFQGFFF.

This chain connects TRBV3-1 (or the pseudogene TRBV3-2) to TRBJ1-5, with TRBD1 matching 11 bases. V lost 4 bases, J lost 6 bases, and 2 bases stayed unmatched. Germline CDR1 is LGHDT and CDR2 is YNNKEL (reference sequence). This CDR3 contains 14 residues. This chain's CDR3 is CASSRGQGGQPQHF. For the CDR3, the DNA is TGTGCCAGCAGCCGGGGACAGGGGGGTCAGCCCCAGCATTTT.

The J gene is TRBJ2-1, the V gene TRBV2, with D unresolved. Germline V gene sequence: CDR1 SNHLY, CDR2 FYNNEI. Trimming pared 6 bases from V and 0 bases from J, leaving 9 bases between. The CDR3 is 14 amino acids. In DNA form, the CDR3 reads TGTGCCAGCAGCGTCTCCAGCTCCTACAATGAGCAGTTCTTC. Its protein is CASSVSSSYNEQFF.

The V and J genes are TRBV5-1 and TRBJ2-7; D possibly corresponds to TRBD2 (5 bases). The CDR3 totals 14 residues. CDR1 and CDR2 (germline): SGHRS, YFSETQ. V lost 0 bases to trimming and J lost 7 bases, with 14 bases between them. In DNA form, the CDR3 reads TGCGCCAGCAGCTTGGTCTTGGATTCGGGGGAGCAGTACTTC. Its translation: CASSLVLDSGEQYF.

This clone was counted a single time. This chain's CDR3 is CASSSGHTNTEAFF. CDR3 bases: TGTGCCAGCAGTTCCGGACATACTAACACTGAAGCTTTCTTT. V is TRBV27 and J is TRBJ1-1, with TRBD1 as a possible D gene (5 bases). CDR3 length: 14 residues. The V and J ends lost 4 bases and 2 bases respectively, with 11 bases between them. Looked up from germline, CDR1 is MNHEY and CDR2 is SMNVEV (reference sequence).

The chain couples TRBV5-1 to TRBJ2-1, with a tentative D call TRBD2 (6 bases). This CDR3 has 14 amino acids. Trimming took 3 bases from V and 2 from J, leaving 9 bases between them. Germline lookup yields CDR1 SGHRS and CDR2 YFSETQ. CDR3 in DNA: TGCGCCAGCAGCTCGGGACTTACCTACAATGAGCAGTTCTTC. Translating gives CASSSGLTYNEQFF.

The rearrangement links TRBV27 to TRBJ2-3, with a tentative D call TRBD1 (6 bases). This CDR3 is built from 16 residues. Trimming removed 3 bases from V and 0 bases from J, with 13 bases in between. Germline assignment: CDR1 MNHEY and CDR2 SMNVEV (reference sequence). The CDR3 protein is CASSFTGTRSTDTQYF. The CDR3 DNA reads as TGTGCCAGCAGTTTCACCGGGACACGCAGCACAGATACGCAGTATTTT.

CDR3 bases: TGTGCCAGCTCACCGGGACAGGGCAGCACTGAAGCTTTCTTT. Translation gives CASSPGQGSTEAFF. The chain couples TRBV18 to TRBJ1-1, with TRBD1 matching 9 bases. The ends lost 3 bases at V and 4 bases at J; junction bases unmatched: 3. CDR1 is KGHSH, CDR2 LQKENI, per germline. This CDR3 has 14 residues.

This chain uses TRBV29-1 with TRBJ1-1; D not certain. With 4 bases removed from V and 11 bases from J, the gap between germline ends came to 17 bases. The CDR3 spans 12 residues. From germline, CDR1 is SQVTM and CDR2 ANQGSEA. In DNA form, the CDR3 reads TGCAGCGTTGTCCCCCTTGTGGGCGGGGCTTTCTTT. Translation gives CSVVPLVGGAFF.

The V gene is TRBV11-2, the J gene TRBJ2-3, with D possibly being TRBD2 (6 bases). Germline CDR1 is SGHAT and CDR2 is FQNNGV. Trimming left V 1 base short and J 0 bases short, with 17 bases between. The CDR3 covers 18 residues. The CDR3 coding sequence is TGTGCCAGCAGCTTAGGAGAAGGCTACGGGGGTAGCACAGATACGCAGTATTTT. This sequence encodes CASSLGEGYGGSTDTQYF.

This chain uses TRBV9 with TRBJ1-3; TRBD1 might be the D (5 bases). V gave up 1 base and J gave up 0 bases, with 5 bases separating them. CDR1 is SGDLS and CDR2 is YYNGEE in the germline V gene. The CDR3 has 14 amino acids. The CDR3 spells CASSVRGSGNTIYF. The CDR3 DNA reads TGTGCCAGCAGCGTAAGGGGCTCTGGAAACACCATATATTTT.

This clone was picked up one time. The J gene is TRBJ2-1, the V gene TRBV5-1, with 8 nucleotides matching TRBD1. This CDR3 has 15 residues. Germline V gene lookup returns CDR1 SGHRS and CDR2 YFSETQ. V shed 4 bases, J shed 4 bases, and the junction held 7 bases outside the gene matches. The CDR3 nucleotides are TGCGCCAGCAGCCTCGGACAGGGTACTTACAATGAGCAGTTCTTC. It encodes CASSLGQGTYNEQFF.

This chain links TRBV5-4 with TRBJ1-2, with TRBD1 matching over 7 bases. The V gene end was trimmed by 1 base and the J gene end by 5 bases; junction bases not matched to a gene: 20. Per the germline V gene, CDR1 is SGHNT and CDR2 is YYREEE (reference sequence). This CDR3 has 19 amino acids. The CDR3 region is CASSLSGPAGGRPVYGYTF. The DNA of the CDR3 is TGTGCCAGCAGCTTGTCTGGCCCGGCAGGGGGAAGACCAGTTTATGGCTACACCTTC.

This rearrangement joins TRBV15 to TRBJ2-1, with 8 bases matching TRBD2. Looked up from germline, CDR1 is LNHNV and CDR2 is YYDKDF (reference sequence). Trimming removed 0 bases from V and 7 bases from J; junction bases left unmatched: 17. The CDR3 totals 19 residues. CDR3 amino acids: CATSRELPRTSFMWNEQFF. Here the CDR3 DNA reads TGTGCCACCAGCAGAGAGCTTCCCCGGACTAGCTTTATGTGGAATGAGCAGTTCTTC.

The rearrangement joins TRBV6-5 to TRBJ2-6; TRBD1 aligns across 7 bases. The CDR3 is 15 residues long. Germline V CDR1 and CDR2: MNHEY, SVGAGI. J was trimmed by 4 bases and V by 10 bases; bases with no gene match: 10. The CDR3 nucleotides read TGTGCCACGGCCCCCACAGGGGCCGGGGCCAACGTCCTGACTTTC. Its protein is CATAPTGAGANVLTF.

This clone was seen once. This chain joins TRBV6-5 and TRBJ2-1, with D tentatively TRBD2 (5 bases). The CDR3 is 14 amino acids. CDR1 and CDR2 from the germline V gene are MNHEY and SVGAGI. The germline V and J ends were trimmed by 6 bases and 2 bases, with 11 bases remaining between them. Here the CDR3 reads CASSPGGAYNEQFF. CDR3 bases: TGTGCCAGCAGCCCAGGAGGTGCCTACAATGAGCAGTTCTTC.